The following is a T cell receptor (beta chain) sequence with its context. This record belongs to a study of blood T cell repertoires in COVID-19. Study summary: COVID-19 samples, acute and convalescent, were from the United States, Italy and Spain. Sample material is recorded as cDNA or gDNA derived from T cells, B-cell-depleted T cells, or PBMCs.

Germline CDR1 and CDR2: SGHKS and YYEKEE (reference sequence). The length of the CDR3 is 14 residues. The germline V and J ends were trimmed by 3 bases and 5 bases, with 14 bases remaining between them. As handled by the study authors: Using reference gene primer amplification, nucleated cell counts were estimated. Using immunoSEQ multiplex PCR, the repertoire was profiled, and TCRdb retains in-frame clones only, with some absent. For V, J and clone size, that table is used; D and trimming come from the DNA. The data hold 170,000 or so clones, with about 86% observed a single time. The receptor comes from a woman younger than 30 who had recovered from COVID-19. The rearrangement links TRBV5-5 to TRBJ1-2; D not certain. What was sequenced was peripheral blood. The CDR3 spells CASSSLGTRYGYTF. CDR3 DNA: TGTGCCAGCAGCTCGCTAGGAACACGGTATGGCTACACCTTC.